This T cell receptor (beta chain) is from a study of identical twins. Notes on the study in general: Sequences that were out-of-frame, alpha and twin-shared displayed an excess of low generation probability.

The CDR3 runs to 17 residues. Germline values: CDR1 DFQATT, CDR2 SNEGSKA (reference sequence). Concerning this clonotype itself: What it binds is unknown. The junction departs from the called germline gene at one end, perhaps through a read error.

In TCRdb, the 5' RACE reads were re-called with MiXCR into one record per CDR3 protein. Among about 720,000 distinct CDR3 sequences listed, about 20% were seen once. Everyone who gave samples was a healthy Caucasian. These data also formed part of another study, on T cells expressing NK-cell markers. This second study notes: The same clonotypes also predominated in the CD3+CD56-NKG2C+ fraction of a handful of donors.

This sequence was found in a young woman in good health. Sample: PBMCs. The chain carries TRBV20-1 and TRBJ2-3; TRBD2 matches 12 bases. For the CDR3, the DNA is TGCTGTGCTAGAGTCCCGACTAGCGGGAGTAGCACAGATACGCAGTATTTT. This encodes CCARVPTSGSSTDTQYF.